What follows describes a single TCR beta chain. This clonotype came up a few times. What antigen it recognizes has not been identified. No base qualities exist here, and no much larger clone lies one base off it. Hyperthyroidism patients were aged 18 to 65 years and newly diagnosed, with disease duration of less than 2 months. The study excluded patients with uncontrolled infections, other autoimmune diseases, pregnancy or lactation. Clinical symptoms, serum thyroxine and TRAb, thyroid ultrasound, and orbital computed tomography formed the basis for the diagnoses. Blood from progressor patients was drawn when they were first diagnosed with hyperthyroidism, before any ophthalmopathy symptoms appeared. PBMCs were isolated from about 10 ml of fresh peripheral blood by Ficoll-Paque density gradient centrifugation. Patients classed as progressors first received a Graves' hyperthyroidism diagnosis and then went on to develop ophthalmopathy during follow-up. Trizol reagent was used to extract total RNA, and RNA quality was then checked on an Agilent 2100 Bioanalyzer.

TCR beta CDR3 regions were amplified from RNA transcripts. For the first round of RT-PCR on the TCR CDR3, the HTBI primer set was used together with the Qiagen OneStep RT-PCR kit. A second multiplex PCR round built the libraries, followed by size selection and purification. The libraries were sequenced on an Illumina HiSeq2000 using paired-end 100 bp reads. On the authors' methods: SOAPnuke was used to process the raw data, removing reads that contained adapters or uncalled bases, had a mean Phred below 15, or lacked an exact match to the constant primer or identifier. COPE v1.2.5 was used to merge high-quality paired reads, and clonotypes were defined as unique nucleotide sequences. Clonotypes were aligned to IMGT TRBV, TRBD and TRBJ reference segments using MiTCR v1.1. Only V-J combinations with frequency above 0.0001, covering approximately 99% of repertoires, were analysed. The TCS score was defined as F50 (clonal expansion) divided by E x V (chaos), with BLOSUM62-based TCRdist calculated between CDR3 peptides within each V-J. Welch's t-statistics and random forest reduced approximately 520 V-J features to 10 to 15, which were used in a naive Bayes classifier (R e1071). TCRdb cleaned the public reads at Q25 with fastp, built clones with MiXCR and kept in-frame beta chains. Rows with a matching CDR3 protein are joined into one entry that keeps the most common DNA and genes. TCRdb's processing, not the authors' own work, is the source of the V and J calls. The sample contains approximately 400,000 distinct CDR3 sequences, about 14% of them found a single time. Jointly, the top ten make up roughly 20% of the sample.

CDR1 is given as LGHDT and CDR2 as YNNKEL, both from the germline V gene (reference sequence). Trimming removed 1 base from V and 2 bases from J; the gene matches leave 5 bases unexplained. From cysteine to phenylalanine, the CDR3 is 15 amino acids long. The retained sequence is limited to the CDR3, 45 bases, with the frame set at the first base. This specimen belongs to a study of T cells in Graves' hyperthyroidism and ophthalmopathy (dated by TCRdb to between 2018 and 2021). For context, the study as a whole: Peripheral blood was sampled at the time of initial diagnosis, prior to any treatment. TCR V-J signatures able to tell the groups apart were searched for in a discovery cohort of 90 to 100 patients, of whom roughly 42 had Graves' ophthalmopathy and some 60 had stable Graves' hyperthyroidism. An independent validation cohort of under 20 hyperthyroidism patients and about 15 patients who later progressed to ophthalmopathy tested prospective prediction of ophthalmopathy. For training and testing, the 100 or so patients in the discovery cohort were randomly divided in a 7:3 ratio. The study also compared thyroid tissue and blood T-cell repertoires from a handful of Graves' hyperthyroidism patients. Once sampling was done, hyperthyroidism patients were given methimazole at a starting dose of 30 mg daily, whereas ophthalmopathy patients were given high-dose intravenous methylprednisolone. TCR Vbeta CDR3 sequencing of around 130 peripheral blood samples (under 45 ophthalmopathy, roughly 72 hyperthyroidism and approximately 17 progressor patients) is reported in the paper. The study at large found these results: In validation, progression to ophthalmopathy was predicted by the model with 55% to 71% sensitivity and approximately 78% specificity, a median of approximately 7.1 months before onset. A model built on a 13 V-J signature distinguished ophthalmopathy from stable hyperthyroidism, reaching around 88% sensitivity and around 81% specificity in cross-validation and 80%/75% in testing. Most expanded thyroid clonotypes (frequency above 0.001) were also detected in blood, suggesting blood repertoires may reflect thyroid immune responses. Sample size was not statistically predetermined, and investigators were not blinded to group allocation.

This clonotype was obtained from a man aged 30 to 45 with Graves' hyperthyroidism that later progressed to Graves' ophthalmopathy. Source material: blood. The chain links TRBV3-1 with TRBJ2-7; 7 middle bases align to TRBD2. The nucleotides read TGTGCCAGCAGCCAAGTCGGGGGAGGGACCTACGAGCAGTACTTC. It codes for CASSQVGGGTYEQYF.